These T cell receptor beta chains were read from a single sample in a study of T-cell reconstitution after alpha-beta-depleted transplantation in children. MiXCR, run by TCRdb on the PCR reads, gives a single entry per CDR3 protein. The repertoire holds some 500,000 distinct CDR3 sequences, with around a third as singletons. The sample in question was PBMCs from the stem cell graft donor, obtained from the stem cell graft. All receptors derive from a human donor who donated a stem cell graft to a child with aplastic anemia. Each CDR3 is given with its conserved first and last residue.

j_call v_call cdr3_aa
TRBJ1-1 TRBV29-1 CSVGTGTNTEAFF
TRBJ2-3 TRBV4-3 CASSAFSGSADTQYF
TRBJ2-2 TRBV5-1 CASSLGQRKTGELFF
TRBJ1-4 TRBV20-1 CSASGGQISTNEKLFF
TRBJ1-1 TRBV19 CASSTILGGKNTEAFF
TRBJ1-1 TRBV7-2 CASSLGTVRGTEAFF
TRBJ2-1 TRBV18 CASSPQVSLSSYNEQFF
TRBJ1-1 TRBV6-2/TRBV6-3 CASSYQGVEAFF
TRBJ2-2 TRBV30 CAWSRGLANTGELFF
TRBJ1-2 TRBV14 CASSQDHTGRAYGYTF
TRBJ1-1 TRBV15 CATSGDRGTVNTEAFF
TRBJ2-3 TRBV7-3 CASSLNSPRDTQYF
TRBJ1-5 TRBV7-2 CASSFLPGQGGQPQHF
TRBJ2-1 TRBV7-9 CASSTSWSSYNEQFF
TRBJ1-1 TRBV12-3/TRBV12-4 CASSFVLVGTEAFF
TRBJ2-1 TRBV29-1 CSVALGSPGEFF
TRBJ2-3 TRBV4-3 CASSQAVHSTDTQYF
TRBJ2-2 TRBV29-1 CSVEAGTGVTGELFF
TRBJ2-5 TRBV19 CASSEYSTGQGETQYF
TRBJ1-1 TRBV5-1 CASSLGFSGQEAFF
TRBJ2-7 TRBV18 CASSPSQITYEQYF
TRBJ2-1 TRBV6-2/TRBV6-3 CASSHSGLGNEQFF
TRBJ2-2 TRBV6-4 CASSRRANTGELFF
TRBJ2-5 TRBV6-1 CASSEGPLYQETQYF
TRBJ2-2 TRBV5-4 CASSSSSGELFF
TRBJ1-2 TRBV11-2 CASSHGQTYGYTF
TRBJ2-7 TRBV7-9 CASSFRQTYEQYF
TRBJ2-2 TRBV15 CATSRESANTGELFF
TRBJ2-4 TRBV9 CASSVGGGLAKNIQYF
TRBJ1-1 TRBV20-1 CSARDLGGHRVNTEAFF
TRBJ2-7 TRBV28 CASSTSGGGEQYF
TRBJ1-2 TRBV6-5 CASSYSGVYGYTF
TRBJ2-3 TRBV7-6 CASSLGTPGNTDTQYF
TRBJ2-7 TRBV7-2 CASSYRGDYEQYF
TRBJ2-2 TRBV27 CASSLVGRNGELFF
TRBJ1-1 TRBV6-5 CASSYSGTGMNTEAFF
TRBJ1-5 TRBV20-1 CSARVGQQPQHF
TRBJ2-1 TRBV7-9 CASSVGTGGIEQFF